These 30 T cell receptor beta chains share one sample of origin, sequenced in a study of cytomegalovirus exposure and HLA in healthy donors (dated by TCRdb to 2016 to 2017). Receptor libraries were prepared by the immunoSEQ multiplex PCR assay. For the multiplex PCR, a mixture combining 60 forward primers for TCR Vbeta segments and 13 reverse primers for TCR Jbeta segments was used. TCRdb took over this immuneACCESS table, retaining in-frame rearrangements with V and J assigned. Such tables are incomplete; in checked studies, under half of the missing clones stem from an unresolved V gene, and the remainder is unexplained. The sample table records 95,000 to 150,000 clones; roughly four fifths of these occur just once. 1.9% of the sample is in the top ten clones. Sequencing was carried out using PBMCs. The receptors come from a man aged 50 or older in good health and CMV-seronegative.

The chain is built from TRBV29-1 and TRBJ2-7; TRBD1 matches 7 bases. The CDR3 runs to 13 residues. CDR1 is SQVTM and CDR2 is ANQGSEA in the germline V gene. The V segment lost 7 bases and the J segment 5 bases; nucleotides outside the gene matches: 11. The CDR3 DNA follows: TGCAGCGCCAACAGACAGGGCTGGCACGAGCAGTACTTC. The encoded protein is CSANRQGWHEQYF.

The rearrangement uses TRBV10-3 and TRBJ2-2, with 7 bases lining up with TRBD1. The CDR3 is 13 amino acids. V shed 6 bases, J shed 5 bases, and the junction held 3 bases outside the gene matches. Per the germline V gene, CDR1 is ENHRY and CDR2 is SYGVKD. CDR3 region: CAIRQGDTGELFF. CDR3 bases: TGTGCCATCAGGCAGGGGGATACCGGGGAGCTGTTTTTT.

The chain employs TRBV5-6 and TRBJ2-7; maybe TRBD1 (6 bases). The V gene lost 5 bases and the J gene lost 0 bases, with 12 bases spanning the gap. CDR1 is SGHDT, CDR2 YYEEEE, per germline. This CDR3 has 14 amino acids. The CDR3 region is CASRPQGNSYEQYF. The DNA of the CDR3 is TGTGCCAGCAGACCGCAGGGGAACTCCTACGAGCAGTACTTC.

This sequence joins TRBV6-5 and TRBJ1-2; D may be TRBD1 (5 bases). The CDR3 contains 14 residues. CDR1 is MNHEY, CDR2 SVGAGI, per germline. With 0 bases removed from V and 2 bases from J, the gap between germline ends came to 7 bases. CDR3 coding DNA: TGTGCCAGCAGTTACTCGTACAGGAACTATGGCTACACCTTC. The encoded protein is CASSYSYRNYGYTF.

V gene TRBV2 combines with J gene TRBJ1-1; TRBD1 agrees at 8 bases. Trimming at V came to 7 bases and at J to 5 bases, leaving 9 bases not matched to a gene. In germline, CDR1 is SNHLY, CDR2 FYNNEI. This CDR3 spans 14 amino acids. CDR3 amino acids: CASKMDRESTEAFF. CDR3 bases: TGTGCCAGCAAGATGGACAGGGAGAGTACTGAAGCTTTCTTT.

The V and J genes are TRBV4-1 and TRBJ2-3, with 10 bases aligning to TRBD2. The CDR3 consists of 15 residues. J gave up 2 bases and V 6 bases, and 5 bases lay outside the gene matches. CDR1 is MGHRA, CDR2 YSYEKL, per germline. The CDR3 reads CASRKAGGSTDTQYF. Written as DNA, the CDR3 is TGCGCCAGCAGAAAAGCGGGGGGGTCCACAGATACGCAGTATTTT.

The gene calls are TRBV7-8 and TRBJ2-5; D remains ambiguous. CDR3 size: 13 residues. V was trimmed by 0 bases and J by 3 bases, leaving 5 bases between them. CDR1 and CDR2 from the germline V gene are SGHVS and FQNEAQ. The CDR3 DNA reads TGTGCCAGCAGCTTAGCCCGGGAAGAGACCCAGTACTTC. It is translated as CASSLAREETQYF.

The chain links TRBV11-2 to TRBJ1-6; 7 bases match TRBD1. V was pared by 2 bases and J by 3 bases, with 7 bases of the junction left unmatched. Germline V gene data show CDR1 as SGHAT and CDR2 as FQNNGV. This CDR3 is built from 17 residues. The CDR3 here is CASSLLIGGGYNSPLHF. The CDR3 DNA sequence: TGTGCCAGCAGCTTATTAATAGGGGGCGGCTATAATTCACCCCTCCACTTT.

The chain combines TRBV6-5 with TRBJ2-2, with 8 positions matching TRBD2. The CDR3 extends over 16 amino acids. In germline, CDR1 is MNHEY, CDR2 SVGAGI. Germline trimming cut 2 bases from V and 6 bases from J; bases unmatched to any gene: 8. The CDR3 protein is CASSYAGGALAGELFF. CDR3 nucleotides: TGTGCCAGCAGTTACGCGGGGGGCGCGTTGGCCGGGGAGCTGTTTTTT.

The CDR3 protein is CASRPLAGGPNEQFF. CDR3 sequence (DNA): TGTGCCAGCAGGCCACTAGCGGGGGGGCCCAATGAGCAGTTCTTC. The chain links TRBV2 to TRBJ2-1; TRBD2 agrees at 13 bases. Germline CDR1 and CDR2: SNHLY and FYNNEI. CDR3 length: 15 residues. Unmatched junction bases numbered 5, after V lost 6 bases and J lost 6 bases.

V is TRBV6-5 and J is TRBJ1-1, with TRBD1 matching over 7 bases. In germline, CDR1 is MNHEY, CDR2 SVGAGI. The J segment lost 1 base and the V segment lost 10 bases, leaving 9 bases of the junction unmatched. The CDR3 length is 14 residues. CDR3 amino acids: CATLLQGKNTEAFF. The CDR3 DNA reads as TGTGCCACCCTATTACAGGGGAAGAACACTGAAGCTTTCTTT.

The sample holds a few counts of this clone. The gene calls are TRBV4-1 and TRBJ1-1, with TRBD1 matching 8 bases. Germline values: CDR1 MGHRA, CDR2 YSYEKL. V was pared by 0 bases and J by 8 bases, with 5 bases of the junction left unmatched. CDR3 size: 14 residues. CDR3 protein: CASSQDSRGLEAFF. The CDR3 coding sequence is TGCGCCAGCAGCCAAGATAGCAGGGGGCTAGAAGCTTTCTTT.

A few counts support this clone. The rearrangement links TRBV9 to TRBJ2-5; TRBD2 agrees at 13 bases. The CDR3 has 18 residues. Germline CDR1 and CDR2: SGDLS and YYNGEE. J lost 0 bases, V lost 0 bases, and 5 bases had no gene match. CDR3 coding DNA: TGTGCCAGCAGCGTAGGACTAGCGGGGGGCTCCCACCAAGAGACCCAGTACTTC. This sequence encodes CASSVGLAGGSHQETQYF. Full variable domain (rest looked up from reference TRBV9 and TRBJ2-5): DSGVTQTPKHLITATGQRVTLRCSPRSGDLSVYWYQQSLDQGLQFLIQYYNGEERAKGNILERFSAQQFPDLHSELNLSSLELGDSALYFCASSVGLAGGSHQETQYFGPGTRLLVL.

Only one count was recorded for this clone. This chain joins TRBV19 and TRBJ2-3; possibly TRBD1 for D (6 bases). The CDR3 sequence is 15 residues long. Germline CDR1 is LNHDA and CDR2 is SQIVND (reference sequence). The V end was cut by 3 bases, the J end by 1 base, with 11 bases between. The CDR3 sequence is CASSMWTAGTDTQYF. The DNA of the CDR3 is TGTGCCAGTAGTATGTGGACAGCGGGCACAGATACGCAGTATTTT.

This chain links TRBV19 with TRBJ2-3; D call uncertain. V lost 6 bases to trimming and J lost 2 bases, with 9 bases between them. Germline lookup yields CDR1 LNHDA and CDR2 SQIVND (reference sequence). The CDR3 loop spans 13 amino acids. This CDR3 is CASSRLATDTQYF. The CDR3 DNA sequence: TGTGCCAGTAGCCGACTCGCCACAGATACGCAGTATTTT.

CDR3 sequence reads: CASGGVEAPDTQYF. The CDR3 nucleotides are TGTGCCAGTGGAGGCGTTGAGGCCCCAGATACGCAGTATTTT. J is TRBJ2-3 and V is TRBV19; a weak D match, TRBD2 (5 bases). The CDR3 consists of 14 residues. Trimming shortened V by 8 bases and J by 4 bases, and 16 bases separated the two germline ends. Germline V gives CDR1 LNHDA, CDR2 SQIVND (reference sequence).

V is TRBV28 and J is TRBJ2-7, with TRBD1 matching 9 bases. Trimming at V came to 4 bases and at J to 6 bases, leaving 10 bases not matched to a gene. This CDR3 has 15 residues. Germline CDR1 is MDHEN and CDR2 is SYDVKM. For the CDR3, the DNA is TGTGCCAGCAGTTCCTCCGGGACAGGGTGGGGCGAGCAGTACGTC. Protein sequence: CASSSSGTGWGEQYV.

V usage is TRBV2 and J usage is TRBJ2-3, with 13 bases lining up with TRBD2. J gave up 0 bases and V 6 bases, and 12 bases lay outside the gene matches. This CDR3 is 19 amino acids long. The germline V gene encodes CDR1 SNHLY and CDR2 FYNNEI. The CDR3 nucleotides are TGTGCCAGCAGGGGGCGACTAGCGGGGGGACTAGCCAGCACAGATACGCAGTATTTT. Translating it yields CASRGRLAGGLASTDTQYF.

This chain connects TRBV30 to TRBJ1-2; 8 bases match TRBD1. CDR1 and CDR2 from the germline V gene are GTSNPN and SVGIG (reference sequence). The CDR3 spans 15 residues. The junction had 7 bases not matched to a gene; V was cut back by 1 base and J by 3 bases. CDR3 sequence: CAWSGAGGAYYGYTF. In DNA, the CDR3 is TGTGCCTGGAGTGGGGCAGGGGGCGCGTACTATGGCTACACCTTC.

The chain couples TRBV30 to TRBJ2-1, with 9 bases fitting TRBD1. Trimming at V came to 2 bases and at J to 3 bases, leaving 5 bases not matched to a gene. CDR1 is GTSNPN, CDR2 SVGIG, per germline (reference sequence). The CDR3 is 15 amino acids. The CDR3 sequence is CAWSLGQGIYNEQFF. CDR3 DNA: TGTGCCTGGAGTTTAGGACAGGGGATCTACAATGAGCAGTTCTTC.

The rearrangement joins TRBV19 to TRBJ2-7; D perhaps matches TRBD2 (5 bases). Trimming took 4 bases from V and 3 from J, leaving 13 bases between them. Germline CDR1 is LNHDA and CDR2 is SQIVND (reference sequence). The CDR3 sequence is 14 residues long. In DNA form, the CDR3 reads TGTGCCAGTAGTAGAGGGCCTGTCGGCTACGAGCAGTACGTC. It translates to CASSRGPVGYEQYV.

The CDR3 DNA sequence: TGTGCCAGCAGCTTAGCGGGGCGGGGAGAGACCCAGTACTTC. Translating gives CASSLAGRGETQYF. The V and J genes are TRBV7-6 and TRBJ2-5; tentative D call: TRBD2 (6 bases). Trimming pared 0 bases from V and 4 bases from J, leaving 9 bases between. The CDR3 extends over 14 amino acids. The germline gives CDR1 SGHVS, CDR2 FNYEAQ. Full variable domain (missing parts from reference TRBV7-6 and TRBJ2-5): GAGVSQSPRYKVTKRGQDVALRCDPISGHVSLYWYRQALGQGPEFLTYFNYEAQQDKSGLPNDRFSAERPEGSISTLTIQRTEQRDSAMYRCASSLAGRGETQYFGPGTRLLVL.

This rearrangement joins TRBV6-1 to TRBJ2-3, with D perhaps TRBD2 (6 bases). V lost 3 bases, J lost 1 base, and 14 bases lay in between. The germline gives CDR1 MNHNS, CDR2 SASEGT. This CDR3 spans 16 amino acids. CDR3 sequence (DNA): TGTGCCAGCAGTGAGGGGGTGGGGGGAGGCACAGATACGCAGTATTTT. This sequence encodes CASSEGVGGGTDTQYF.

The J gene is TRBJ2-7, the V gene TRBV2; tentative D call: TRBD1 (6 bases). CDR1 and CDR2 (germline): SNHLY, FYNNEI. The V gene lost 3 bases and the J gene lost 3 bases, with 9 bases spanning the gap. The CDR3 is made up of 13 amino acids. As DNA, the CDR3 is TGTGCCAGCAGTGACGACAGGAGCTACGAGCAGTACGTC. It is translated as CASSDDRSYEQYV.

This clone has just a few counts. The chain combines TRBV23-1 with TRBJ1-1; D may be TRBD1 (5 bases). TRBV23-1 is an open reading frame whose function is uncertain. Trimming left V 2 bases short and J 4 bases short, with 26 bases between. The CDR3 covers 19 residues. The CDR3 DNA reads as TGCGCCAGCAGTCAACATCACCCCCCGGGCCAGGGTTTGGGCACTGAAGCTTTCTTT. Amino acids: CASSQHHPPGQGLGTEAFF.

V and J are TRBV6-5 and TRBJ2-7, with 9 bases lining up with TRBD1. J was trimmed by 4 bases and V by 4 bases; bases with no gene match: 8. The CDR3 contains 15 residues. Germline V gives CDR1 MNHEY, CDR2 SVGAGI. DNA for the CDR3: TGTGCCAGCAGTTTCTCCGGGACAGGGTCATACGAGCAGTACTTC. Protein: CASSFSGTGSYEQYF.

This clone was seen a single time. The chain couples TRBV29-1 to TRBJ2-7; 7 bases are shared with TRBD1. V gave up 7 bases and J gave up 0 bases; unmatched junction bases: 3. The CDR3 covers 12 residues. The germline CDR1 and CDR2 sequences are SQVTM and ANQGSEA. The CDR3 sequence: CSGGQDSYEQYF. CDR3 nucleotide sequence: TGCAGCGGAGGACAGGACTCCTACGAGCAGTACTTC.

The chain is built from TRBV7-2 and TRBJ1-1, with D possibly being TRBD1 (5 bases). This CDR3 region has 12 residues. The germline V and J ends were trimmed by 6 bases and 5 bases, with 10 bases remaining between them. Per the germline V gene, CDR1 is SGHTA and CDR2 is FQGNSA. This CDR3 reads CASSWGGTEAFF. In DNA form, the CDR3 reads TGTGCCAGCAGTTGGGGGGGGACTGAAGCTTTCTTT. Complete variable domain (other parts from reference TRBV7-2 and TRBJ1-1): GAGVSQSPSNKVTEKGKDVELRCDPISGHTALYWYRQSLGQGLEFLIYFQGNSAPDKSGLPSDRFSAERTGGSVSTLTIQRTQQEDSAVYLCASSWGGTEAFFGQGTRLTVV.

The J gene is TRBJ2-7, the V gene TRBV6-1; possible D gene TRBD1, 5 bases. Trimming left V 1 base short and J 7 bases short, with 8 bases between. The germline CDR1 and CDR2 sequences are MNHNS and SASEGT. This CDR3 has 12 residues. The CDR3 DNA reads TGTGCCAGCAGTGAAGGCCCAGGGGAGCAGTACGTC. This gives the protein CASSEGPGEQYV.

This chain links TRBV5-6 with TRBJ2-7; D is possibly TRBD2 (5 bases). Trimming took 5 bases from V and 0 from J, leaving 12 bases between them. CDR3 length equals 14 residues. CDR1 and CDR2 (germline): SGHDT, YYEEEE. The CDR3 reads CASRLSGVSYEQYF. CDR3 nucleotides: TGTGCCAGCAGGTTGAGCGGAGTCTCCTACGAGCAGTACTTC.